These T cell receptor beta chains were read from a single sample in a study of T cells in Graves' hyperthyroidism and ophthalmopathy. TCRdb re-derived calls from the multiplex PCR reads in MiXCR, one entry per CDR3 protein. The sample includes about 510,000 distinct CDR3 sequences, 12% to 15% of them seen just once. Material: blood. These receptors were taken from a woman in her thirties or forties with Graves' hyperthyroidism. Both conserved end residues are part of each CDR3. The D gene is left open where the match is weak. Clone size is stated in some rows and not others, as once, few, many or a class when expanded.

abundance	d_gene	v_gene	j_gene	CDR3nt	CDR3aa
NA	NA	TRBV28	TRBJ2-5	TGTGCCAGCAGTTTCGGCCGGGCAGTTCAAGAGACCCAGTACTTC	CASSFGRAVQETQYF
many	NA	TRBV14	TRBJ1-2	TGTGCCAGCAGCCCACGACTTCAAGGGGGTCTAGCAGTCTATGGCTACACCTTC	CASSPRLQGGLAVYGYTF
many	TRBD1	TRBV12-3/TRBV12-4	TRBJ2-1	TGTGCCAGCAGGAACGACAGGGGAAATGAGCAGTTCTTC	CASRNDRGNEQFF
NA	NA	TRBV4-1	TRBJ2-7	TGCGCCAGCAGCCAAGAACAGCGGGACACCTACGAGCAGTACTTC	CASSQEQRDTYEQYF
NA	NA	TRBV15	TRBJ1-6	TGTGCCACTTCTGGTCCCGAATGGAATTCACCCCTCCACTTT	CATSGPEWNSPLHF
few	NA	TRBV7-9	TRBJ2-7	TGTGCCAGCAGCACCGGGAACGGGCAGGAGCAGTACTTC	CASSTGNGQEQYF
few	TRBD1	TRBV6-5	TRBJ2-1	TGTGCCAGCAGTTACTCGCAGGGGGCTAGTGAGCAGTTCTTC	CASSYSQGASEQFF
many	NA	TRBV27	TRBJ2-7	TGTGCCAGCAGGGGGGCTAGCTCCTACGAGCAGTACTTC	CASRGASSYEQYF
many	TRBD1	TRBV3-1	TRBJ1-2	TGTGCCAGCAGCGATCCGGGACAGGGTACGGGCTACACCTTC	CASSDPGQGTGYTF
few	NA	TRBV5-4	TRBJ2-1	TGTGCCAGCAGCGATCATAAGGGCGGGAATGAGCAGTTCTTC	CASSDHKGGNEQFF
few	NA	TRBV6-6	TRBJ2-7	TGTGCCAGCAGTTACTCTTCGACCGGAAGGGACTACGAGCAGTACTTC	CASSYSSTGRDYEQYF
few	NA	TRBV18	TRBJ2-7	TGTGCCAGCTCACCTCCCGGGACAAACGGGCAGTACTTC	CASSPPGTNGQYF
many	NA	TRBV3-1	TRBJ1-2	TGTGCCAGCAGCCCACCGACAGTTAACTATGGCTACACCTTC	CASSPPTVNYGYTF
few	NA	TRBV11-2	TRBJ1-2	TGTGCCAGCAGCTTAGAACGAACCCGACAGGTTGGCTATGGCTACACCTTC	CASSLERTRQVGYGYTF
NA	TRBD1	TRBV20-1	TRBJ1-3	TGCAGTGCGTGGGGACAGGGATATGGAAACACCATATATTTT	CSAWGQGYGNTIYF